What follows describes a single T cell receptor beta chain. This clonotype was detected many times. Its cognate antigen has yet to be identified. No base quality information exists; no much larger clone differs at one position. These data belong to a study of Graves' ophthalmopathy and Graves' hyperthyroidism (dated by TCRdb to 2017 to 2018). For the study in its entirety: Peripheral blood was collected before any treatment was given, at the time of initial diagnosis. Once sampling was done, hyperthyroidism patients were given methimazole at a starting dose of 30 mg daily, while ophthalmopathy patients were given high-dose intravenous methylprednisolone. In roughly 6 hyperthyroidism patients, the T-cell repertoire of thyroid tissue was compared with the T-cell repertoire of blood. An independent validation cohort comprised fewer than 20 hyperthyroidism patients and 17 patients who later progressed from hyperthyroidism to ophthalmopathy. In total, some 130 blood samples were TCR-sequenced: fewer than 50 ophthalmopathy, roughly 80 hyperthyroidism and about 17 hyperthyroidism-to-ophthalmopathy patients. A discovery set of 100 patients (43 ophthalmopathy, 57 stable hyperthyroidism) was enrolled to explore V-J signatures distinguishing ophthalmopathy from hyperthyroidism. TCR beta repertoire signatures were used to distinguish Graves' ophthalmopathy from Graves' hyperthyroidism and to predict progression to ophthalmopathy. For training and testing, the approximately 97 patients in the discovery cohort were randomly divided in a 7:3 ratio. Findings and caveats that apply to the study as a whole: Most expanded thyroid clonotypes with frequency above 0.001 were also detected in blood, suggesting blood repertoires may reflect the thyroid immune response. Sample size was not statistically predetermined, and group allocation was not concealed from the investigators. In validation, the model predicted ophthalmopathy progression with about 71% sensitivity and less than 80% specificity; 12 predicted patients were CT-confirmed with GO in a median of around 6.5 months. Ophthalmopathy was separated from stable hyperthyroidism by the 13-signature model with about 90% sensitivity and about 81% specificity in cross-validation and with 80%/75% in the test set.

Hyperthyroidism was considered stable if no progression to ophthalmopathy occurred within 18 months of follow-up. Hyperthyroidism patients were newly diagnosed, were aged 18 to 65 years, and had a disease duration under 2 months. Anyone with other autoimmune diseases, uncontrolled infections, pregnancy or lactation was excluded from the study. Diagnosis was based on clinical symptoms, serum thyroxine, TRAb, thyroid ultrasound and orbital computed tomography. Using Ficoll-Paque density gradient centrifugation, PBMCs were isolated from less than 11 ml of fresh peripheral blood. Total RNA was extracted with Trizol reagent and quality-checked on an Agilent 2100 Bioanalyzer. TCR beta CDR3 regions were amplified from RNA transcripts for repertoire sequencing. A first-round RT-PCR used HTBI primers with the Qiagen OneStep RT-PCR kit, followed by a second-round multiplex PCR, size selection and purification. Libraries were sequenced on an Illumina HiSeq2000 using paired-end 100 bp reads. The paper's processing steps were these. Reads were processed with SOAPnuke, discarding reads with adapters, uncalled bases, mean Phred below 15, or no exact constant-primer or identifier match. COPE v1.2.5 was used to merge the high-quality paired reads. Unique nucleotide sequences were defined as clonotypes and aligned to IMGT TRB V, D and J references using MiTCR v1.1. The analysis was limited to V-J combinations with a frequency above 0.0001, which together covered over 99% of the repertoires. A TCR clonal expansion and chaos score per V-J combination was defined as the ratio of F50 clonal expansion to chaos observed in the TCRdist matrix. Welch's t-statistics and random forest were used to narrow the features down to about a dozen V-J combinations, which were then fed into a naive Bayes classifier. The Morisita-Horn index was used to measure how similar the thyroid and blood repertoires were. The public sequencing data were trimmed at Q25 with fastp and processed into clonotypes with MiXCR by TCRdb, which kept only in-frame beta chains. A single entry per CDR3 protein holds the most common genes and DNA from its merged rows. These V and J calls derive from TCRdb rather than the authors' analysis. A total of hundreds of thousands of distinct CDR3 sequences appear in this sample, roughly 20% of them only once. Clones ranked in the top ten supply more than 5.5% of the sample.

Inclusive of the bounding cysteine and phenylalanine, the CDR3 is 15 residues long. The only DNA kept is the CDR3, 45 bases in frame from the first base. In the germline V gene, CDR1 corresponds to LGHNA and CDR2 to YSLEER. V lost 3 bases and J lost 2 bases, and the count of bases not matched to a germline gene is 3. This sequence uses TRBV4-3 and TRBJ2-7; TRBD1 aligns with 11 central bases. The sequencing input was peripheral blood. This sequence was found in a young woman with stable Graves' hyperthyroidism. Some clones in this sample may be carry-over from other donors' samples. Donor details come from another sample of the same person, matched by shared clones. In nucleotides, the sequence is TGCGCCAGCAGCCAGGGGACAGGGGGGGCCTACGAGCAGTACTTC. Translated, it gives CASSQGTGGAYEQYF.